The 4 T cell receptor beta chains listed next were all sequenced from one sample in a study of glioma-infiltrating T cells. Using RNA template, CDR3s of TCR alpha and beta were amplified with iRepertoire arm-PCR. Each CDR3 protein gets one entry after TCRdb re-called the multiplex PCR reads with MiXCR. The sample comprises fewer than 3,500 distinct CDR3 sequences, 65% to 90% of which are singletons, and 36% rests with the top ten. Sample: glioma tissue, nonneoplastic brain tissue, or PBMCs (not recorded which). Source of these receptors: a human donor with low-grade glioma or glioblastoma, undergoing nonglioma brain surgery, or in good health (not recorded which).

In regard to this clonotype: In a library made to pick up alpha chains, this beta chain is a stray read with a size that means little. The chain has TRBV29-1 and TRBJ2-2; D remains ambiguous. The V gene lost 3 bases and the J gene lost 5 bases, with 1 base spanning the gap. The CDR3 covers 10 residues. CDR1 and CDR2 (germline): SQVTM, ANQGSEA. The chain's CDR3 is CSVDTGELFF. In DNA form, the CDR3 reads TGCAGCGTTGATACCGGGGAGCTGTTTTTT.

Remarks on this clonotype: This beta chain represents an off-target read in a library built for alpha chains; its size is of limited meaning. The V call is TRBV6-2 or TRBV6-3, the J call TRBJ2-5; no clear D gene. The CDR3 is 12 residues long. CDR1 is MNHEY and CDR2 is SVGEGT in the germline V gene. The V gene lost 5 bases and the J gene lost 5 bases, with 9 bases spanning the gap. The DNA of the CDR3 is TGTGCCAGCAGTGGCTTATCCGAGACCCAGTACTTC. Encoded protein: CASSGLSETQYF.

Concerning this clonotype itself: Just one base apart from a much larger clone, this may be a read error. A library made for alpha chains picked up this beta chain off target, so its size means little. CDR3 sequence reads: CASTPVNVPAEQFF. The CDR3 DNA is TGTGCCAGCACCCCCGTAAACGTCCCAGCTGAGCAGTTCTTC. The genes are TRBV6-2 or TRBV6-3 and TRBJ2-1; unclear D gene. Trimming stripped 7 bases from V and 9 bases from J, with 19 bases between. This CDR3 comprises 14 residues. In germline, CDR1 is MNHEY, CDR2 SVGEGT.

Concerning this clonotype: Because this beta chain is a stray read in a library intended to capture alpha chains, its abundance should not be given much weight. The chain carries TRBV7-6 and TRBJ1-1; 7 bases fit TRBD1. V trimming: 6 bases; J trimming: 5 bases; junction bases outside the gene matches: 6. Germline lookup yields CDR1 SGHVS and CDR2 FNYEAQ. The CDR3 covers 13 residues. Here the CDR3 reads CASSLGTETEAFF. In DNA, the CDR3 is TGTGCCAGCAGTTTGGGGACAGAAACTGAAGCTTTCTTT.